The rows below give T cell receptor beta chains drawn from one sample of a study of spatial heterogeneity in lung cancer. TCRdb recomputed calls from the 5' RACE reads with MiXCR, one row per CDR3 protein. Here the sample spans about 2,800 distinct CDR3 sequences, approximately 7.5% being singletons. Sequences were derived from normal lung tissue next to the tumor, sampled at surgery. Receptors originate from a male donor with early-stage non-small cell lung cancer. The CDR3 runs from the conserved cysteine through the conserved F or W. D genes are given only for firm matches. Some rows have no size entry. The others give once, few or many, or a class for an expanded clone.

V: TRBV5-4; D: .; J: TRBJ1-3; size: medium-sized; CDR3: CASSEQGFAGNTIYF; DNA: TGTGCCAGCAGCGAACAGGGATTCGCCGGAAACACCATATATTTT
V: TRBV2; D: .; J: TRBJ1-2; size: medium-sized; CDR3: CASEDSLLYGYTF; DNA: TGTGCCAGCGAGGACTCTTTACTCTATGGCTACACCTTC
V: TRBV20-1; D: .; J: TRBJ1-2; size: medium-sized; CDR3: CSAEGGGYGYTF; DNA: TGCAGTGCTGAGGGGGGCGGCTATGGCTACACCTTC
V: TRBV20-1; D: .; J: TRBJ2-3; size: medium-sized; CDR3: CSARDSIAAGPPPF; DNA: TGCAGTGCTAGAGATTCTATAGCGGCCGGGCCCCCACCTTTT
V: TRBV6-2/TRBV6-3; D: .; J: TRBJ1-5; size: medium-sized; CDR3: CASSLQETDQPQHF; DNA: TGTGCCAGCAGCCTACAAGAGACAGATCAGCCCCAGCATTTT
V: TRBV28; D: TRBD2; J: TRBJ2-5; size: .; CDR3: CASSRTSGRAWETQYF; DNA: TGTGCCAGCAGTAGGACTAGCGGGAGGGCCTGGGAGACCCAGTACTTC
V: TRBV10-2; D: TRBD2; J: TRBJ2-3; size: .; CDR3: CASSLAGVGDTQYF; DNA: TGCGCCAGCAGCTTAGCGGGGGTGGGAGATACGCAGTATTTT
V: TRBV6-1; D: .; J: TRBJ2-7; size: large; CDR3: CASSFTQGYEQYF; DNA: TGTGCCAGCAGTTTCACCCAGGGGTACGAGCAGTACTTC
V: TRBV10-1; D: TRBD1; J: TRBJ1-1; size: many; CDR3: CASSEGRGADTEAFF; DNA: TGCGCCAGCAGTGAGGGCAGGGGGGCGGACACTGAAGCTTTCTTT
V: TRBV6-1; D: .; J: TRBJ1-4; size: medium-sized; CDR3: CASSRQATNEKLFF; DNA: TGTGCCAGCAGCCGACAGGCAACTAATGAAAAACTGTTTTTT
V: TRBV7-2; D: .; J: TRBJ1-1; size: few; CDR3: CASSLDGVTEAFF; DNA: TGTGCCAGCAGCTTAGATGGGGTCACTGAAGCTTTCTTT
V: TRBV12-3/TRBV12-4; D: TRBD1; J: TRBJ2-5; size: few; CDR3: CASSAWDSQQETQYF; DNA: TGTGCCAGCAGTGCCTGGGACAGCCAACAAGAGACCCAGTACTTC
V: TRBV11-2; D: .; J: TRBJ2-3; size: medium-sized; CDR3: CASSQNRPDTQYF; DNA: TGTGCCAGCAGCCAAAATCGGCCAGATACGCAGTATTTT
V: TRBV2; D: .; J: TRBJ2-2; size: large; CDR3: CASSEREIGELFF; DNA: TGTGCCAGCAGTGAAAGGGAGATCGGGGAGCTGTTTTTT
V: TRBV29-1; D: .; J: TRBJ1-5; size: medium-sized; CDR3: CSVDRPQPQHF; DNA: TGCAGCGTTGATAGGCCACAGCCCCAGCATTTT
V: TRBV20-1; D: .; J: TRBJ2-7; size: medium-sized; CDR3: CSARDSYEQYF; DNA: TGCAGTGCTAGGGACAGTTACGAGCAGTACTTC
V: TRBV29-1; D: .; J: TRBJ1-1; size: medium-sized; CDR3: CSVGSVGPNTEAFF; DNA: TGCAGCGTCGGATCTGTGGGCCCCAACACTGAAGCTTTCTTT
V: TRBV6-2/TRBV6-3; D: TRBD1; J: TRBJ1-5; size: many; CDR3: CASSYSGGHNQPQHF; DNA: TGTGCCAGCAGTTACTCAGGGGGCCACAATCAGCCCCAGCATTTT
V: TRBV3-1; D: TRBD2; J: TRBJ2-3; size: medium-sized; CDR3: CASSQGAPGLAGDGTDTQYF; DNA: TGTGCCAGCAGCCAAGGAGCGCCGGGACTAGCGGGAGATGGCACAGATACGCAGTATTTT
V: TRBV20-1; D: TRBD2; J: TRBJ2-7; size: medium-sized; CDR3: CSAREIAGIYEQYF; DNA: TGCAGTGCTAGAGAGATAGCGGGGATCTACGAGCAGTACTTC
V: TRBV20-1; D: .; J: TRBJ2-3; size: many; CDR3: CSASSLRASTDTQYF; DNA: TGCAGTGCAAGCTCACTCCGGGCCAGCACAGATACGCAGTATTTT
V: TRBV28; D: .; J: TRBJ2-2; size: many; CDR3: CAPKVGSNTGELFF; DNA: TGTGCCCCGAAAGTCGGGTCGAACACCGGGGAGCTGTTTTTT
V: TRBV29-1; D: .; J: TRBJ2-3; size: large; CDR3: CSVGQGGTDTQYF; DNA: TGCAGCGTTGGCCAGGGTGGCACAGATACGCAGTATTTT
V: TRBV27; D: .; J: TRBJ2-1; size: large; CDR3: CASSPSTGYNEQFF; DNA: TGTGCCAGCAGTCCAAGTACTGGTTACAATGAGCAGTTCTTC
V: TRBV11-3; D: .; J: TRBJ1-5; size: medium-sized; CDR3: CASSLNPRTVSNQPQHF; DNA: TGTGCCAGCAGCTTGAACCCCAGGACAGTTAGCAATCAGCCCCAGCATTTT
V: TRBV7-2; D: .; J: TRBJ1-2; size: medium-sized; CDR3: CASSLSKDIYGYTF; DNA: TGTGCCAGCAGCTTAAGTAAGGACATCTATGGCTACACCTTC
V: TRBV28; D: TRBD2; J: TRBJ2-2; size: .; CDR3: CASSATGTSVTGELFF; DNA: TGTGCCAGCAGCGCTACCGGGACTAGTGTCACCGGGGAGCTGTTTTTT
V: TRBV28; D: TRBD2; J: TRBJ2-5; size: many; CDR3: CATALAGVGETQYF; DNA: TGTGCCACCGCCTTAGCGGGAGTAGGTGAGACCCAGTACTTC
V: TRBV28; D: TRBD2; J: TRBJ2-4; size: few; CDR3: CASSARGLAKNIQYF; DNA: TGTGCCAGCAGCGCCCGGGGACTAGCAAAAAACATTCAGTACTTC
V: TRBV6-1; D: .; J: TRBJ2-3; size: .; CDR3: CASSEAEDPTTDTQYF; DNA: TGTGCCAGCAGTGAAGCGGAGGACCCCACCACAGATACGCAGTATTTT
V: TRBV29-1; D: .; J: TRBJ1-4; size: .; CDR3: CSVMDYNEKLFF; DNA: TGCAGCGTTATGGACTATAATGAAAAACTGTTTTTT
V: TRBV27; D: .; J: TRBJ2-7; size: medium-sized; CDR3: CASSPPDSPTGEQYF; DNA: TGTGCCAGCAGTCCCCCGGACAGTCCGACTGGCGAGCAGTACTTC
V: TRBV28; D: .; J: TRBJ1-2; size: medium-sized; CDR3: CASSDRYGYTF; DNA: TGTGCCAGCAGTGACCGCTATGGCTACACCTTC
V: TRBV11-2; D: .; J: TRBJ2-4; size: medium-sized; CDR3: CASSRGPSPVNIQYF; DNA: TGTGCCAGCAGCCGAGGACCCTCCCCGGTAAACATTCAGTACTTC
V: TRBV28; D: TRBD1; J: TRBJ1-1; size: many; CDR3: CASSLIRDRDMNTEAFF; DNA: TGTGCCAGCAGTTTAATTAGGGACAGGGATATGAACACTGAAGCTTTCTTT
V: TRBV2; D: TRBD2; J: TRBJ2-5; size: medium-sized; CDR3: CASSESKRASGKETQYF; DNA: TGTGCCAGCAGTGAAAGTAAAAGGGCTAGCGGAAAAGAGACCCAGTACTTC
V: TRBV28; D: .; J: TRBJ2-1; size: many; CDR3: CASSREWSYNEQFF; DNA: TGTGCCAGCAGTCGGGAGTGGTCGTACAATGAGCAGTTCTTC
V: TRBV5-1; D: .; J: TRBJ2-7; size: few; CDR3: CASMERGDTTYEQYF; DNA: TGCGCCAGTATGGAAAGGGGGGACACCACCTACGAGCAGTACTTC
V: TRBV7-9; D: .; J: TRBJ1-1; size: .; CDR3: CASSLHGQRNTEAFF; DNA: TGTGCCAGCAGCTTACACGGACAGCGGAACACTGAAGCTTTCTTT
V: TRBV24-1; D: .; J: TRBJ2-5; size: medium-sized; CDR3: CATSDVPGLETQYF; DNA: TGTGCCACCAGTGACGTCCCAGGGTTAGAGACCCAGTACTTC
V: TRBV3-1; D: .; J: TRBJ1-5; size: medium-sized; CDR3: CASSQDLRDTNQPQHF; DNA: TGTGCCAGCAGCCAAGACCTAAGGGATACCAATCAGCCCCAGCATTTT
V: TRBV20-1; D: .; J: TRBJ1-4; size: .; CDR3: CSARADATNEKLFF; DNA: TGCAGTGCTAGAGCAGATGCAACTAATGAAAAACTGTTTTTT
V: TRBV3-1; D: .; J: TRBJ2-3; size: medium-sized; CDR3: CASSQVQGIDTQYF; DNA: TGTGCCAGCAGCCAAGTGCAGGGAATTGATACGCAGTATTTT
V: TRBV7-2; D: TRBD2; J: TRBJ2-7; size: medium-sized; CDR3: CASSLELAGVGIFHEQYF; DNA: TGTGCCAGCAGCTTAGAACTAGCGGGAGTAGGTATCTTCCACGAGCAGTACTTC
V: TRBV7-8; D: TRBD1; J: TRBJ1-1; size: medium-sized; CDR3: CASGETGDDTEAFF; DNA: TGTGCCAGCGGTGAGACAGGGGATGATACTGAAGCTTTCTTT
V: TRBV29-1; D: .; J: TRBJ1-3; size: few; CDR3: CSVGSGVGNTIYF; DNA: TGCAGCGTTGGGTCAGGCGTCGGAAACACCATATATTTT
V: TRBV19; D: .; J: TRBJ1-2; size: medium-sized; CDR3: CASSIWINYGYTF; DNA: TGTGCCAGTAGTATTTGGATTAACTATGGCTACACCTTC
V: TRBV30; D: .; J: TRBJ2-7; size: large; CDR3: CAWSVEFGRGVSYEQYF; DNA: TGTGCCTGGAGTGTGGAATTTGGCAGGGGCGTATCCTACGAGCAGTACTTC
V: TRBV7-3; D: TRBD2; J: TRBJ2-1; size: .; CDR3: CASSLIAGGSYNEQFF; DNA: TGTGCCAGCAGCTTAATCGCGGGAGGGTCCTACAATGAGCAGTTCTTC
V: TRBV12-3/TRBV12-4; D: .; J: TRBJ2-7; size: .; CDR3: CASSQQGTAGSYEQYF; DNA: TGTGCCAGCAGCCAACAGGGAACGGCCGGATCCTACGAGCAGTACTTC
V: TRBV5-6; D: .; J: TRBJ2-3; size: medium-sized; CDR3: CASSQDTDTQYF; DNA: TGTGCCAGCAGCCAGGACACAGATACGCAGTATTTT
V: TRBV4-1; D: TRBD1; J: TRBJ2-5; size: many; CDR3: CASSGTGEETQYF; DNA: TGCGCCAGCAGTGGAACAGGGGAAGAGACCCAGTACTTC
V: TRBV6-2/TRBV6-3; D: TRBD1; J: TRBJ2-1; size: large; CDR3: CASTLWGQGAEQFF; DNA: TGTGCCAGCACTTTGTGGGGTCAGGGGGCTGAGCAGTTCTTC
V: TRBV5-4; D: .; J: TRBJ2-2; size: medium-sized; CDR3: CASRLAIGSGELFF; DNA: TGTGCCAGCAGACTGGCAATCGGGTCCGGGGAGCTGTTTTTT
V: TRBV20-1; D: TRBD1; J: TRBJ2-1; size: medium-sized; CDR3: CSATGTGLGNEQFF; DNA: TGCAGTGCTACCGGGACAGGGCTAGGGAATGAGCAGTTCTTC
V: TRBV28; D: .; J: TRBJ2-3; size: .; CDR3: CASSFRGNAVLDTQYF; DNA: TGTGCCAGCAGTTTTCGGGGGAACGCGGTCTTGGATACGCAGTATTTT
V: TRBV6-6; D: TRBD2; J: TRBJ2-3; size: medium-sized; CDR3: CASSYSSSSGTTDTQYF; DNA: TGTGCCAGCAGTTACTCGAGTTCTAGCGGGACCACAGATACGCAGTATTTT
V: TRBV6-5; D: .; J: TRBJ2-3; size: medium-sized; CDR3: CASSRRSGADTQYF; DNA: TGTGCCAGCAGCCGCCGGAGTGGCGCAGATACGCAGTATTTT